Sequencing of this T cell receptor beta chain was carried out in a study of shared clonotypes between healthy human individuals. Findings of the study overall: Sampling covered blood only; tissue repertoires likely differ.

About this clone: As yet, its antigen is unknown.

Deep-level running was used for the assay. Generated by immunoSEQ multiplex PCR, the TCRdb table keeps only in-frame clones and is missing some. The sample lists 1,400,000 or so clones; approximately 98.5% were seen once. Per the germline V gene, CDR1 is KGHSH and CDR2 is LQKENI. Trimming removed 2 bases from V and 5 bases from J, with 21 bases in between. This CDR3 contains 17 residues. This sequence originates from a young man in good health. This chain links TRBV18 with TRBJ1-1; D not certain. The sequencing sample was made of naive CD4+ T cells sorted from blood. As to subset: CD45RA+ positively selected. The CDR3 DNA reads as TGTGCCAGCTCACCAATACCCGCCCAGTCCACTTTTACTGAAGCTTTCTTT. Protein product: CASSPIPAQSTFTEAFF.